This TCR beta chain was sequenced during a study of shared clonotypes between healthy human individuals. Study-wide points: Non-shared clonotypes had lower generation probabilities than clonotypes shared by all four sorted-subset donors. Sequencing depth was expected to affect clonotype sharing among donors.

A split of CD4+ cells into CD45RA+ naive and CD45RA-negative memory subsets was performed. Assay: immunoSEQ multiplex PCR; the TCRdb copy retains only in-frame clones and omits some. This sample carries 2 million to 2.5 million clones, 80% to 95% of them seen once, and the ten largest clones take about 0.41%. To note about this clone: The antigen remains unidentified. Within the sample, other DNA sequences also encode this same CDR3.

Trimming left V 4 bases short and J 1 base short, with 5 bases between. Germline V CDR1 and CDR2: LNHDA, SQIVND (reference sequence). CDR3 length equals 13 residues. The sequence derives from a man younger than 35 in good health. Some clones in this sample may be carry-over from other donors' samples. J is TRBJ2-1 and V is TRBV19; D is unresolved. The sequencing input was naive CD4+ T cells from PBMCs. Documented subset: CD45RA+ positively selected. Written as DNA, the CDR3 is TGTGCCAGTAGTAGGGGTTCCTACAATGAGCAGTTCTTC. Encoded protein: CASSRGSYNEQFF.